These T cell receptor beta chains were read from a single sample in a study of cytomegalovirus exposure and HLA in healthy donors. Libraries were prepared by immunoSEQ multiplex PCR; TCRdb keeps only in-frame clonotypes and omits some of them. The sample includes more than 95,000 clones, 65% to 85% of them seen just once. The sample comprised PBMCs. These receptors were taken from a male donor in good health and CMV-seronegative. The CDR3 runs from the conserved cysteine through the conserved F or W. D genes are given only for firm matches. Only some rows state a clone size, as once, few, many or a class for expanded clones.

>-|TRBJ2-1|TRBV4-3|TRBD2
CASSLREGGNEQFF
TGCGCCAGCAGCCTTCGGGAGGGGGGCAATGAGCAGTTCTTC
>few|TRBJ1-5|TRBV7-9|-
CSSSLDYFGENQPQHF
TGTTCCAGCAGCTTAGATTATTTCGGGGAGAATCAGCCCCAGCATTTT
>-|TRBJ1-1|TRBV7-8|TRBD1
CASRLLQGANTEAFF
TGTGCCAGCAGGCTTCTACAGGGGGCGAACACTGAAGCTTTCTTT
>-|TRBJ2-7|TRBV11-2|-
CASSHDTYEQYF
TGTGCCAGCAGCCACGACACCTACGAGCAGTACTTC
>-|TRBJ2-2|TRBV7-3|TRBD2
CASSFSGSETGELFF
TGTGCCAGCAGCTTTAGCGGGAGCGAAACCGGGGAGCTGTTTTTT
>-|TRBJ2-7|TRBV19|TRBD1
CASSGRGQVTYEQYF
TGTGCCAGTAGTGGCCGCGGACAGGTGACCTACGAGCAGTACTTC
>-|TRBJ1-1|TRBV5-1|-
CASSSQGYTEAFF
TGCGCCAGCAGTTCTCAGGGTTACACTGAAGCTTTCTTT
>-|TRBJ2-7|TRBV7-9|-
CASSLGAYEQYF
TGTGCCAGCAGCTTGGGCGCCTACGAGCAGTACTTC
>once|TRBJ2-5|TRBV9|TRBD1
CASSPRPGTGKETQYF
TGTGCCAGCAGTCCCCGACCAGGGACAGGGAAAGAGACCCAGTACTTC
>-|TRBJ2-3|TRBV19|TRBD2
CASSGGLAQELGTQYF
TGTGCCAGTAGTGGAGGACTAGCCCAGGAACTCGGTACGCAGTATTTT
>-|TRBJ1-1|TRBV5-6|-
CASSWATGLGEAFF
TGTGCCAGCAGCTGGGCAACAGGGTTGGGTGAAGCTTTCTTT
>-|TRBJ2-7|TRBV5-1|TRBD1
CASSLVIGTDYEQYF
TGCGCCAGCAGCTTAGTAATTGGGACAGACTACGAGCAGTACTTC
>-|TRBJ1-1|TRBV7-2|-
CASSLALWAEAFF
TGTGCCAGCAGCTTAGCGCTTTGGGCAGAAGCTTTCTTT
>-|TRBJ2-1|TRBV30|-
CAWSQGLNEQFF
TGTGCCTGGAGCCAAGGACTCAATGAGCAGTTCTTC
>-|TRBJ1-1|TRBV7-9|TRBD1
CASSLLRATGRMITEAFF
TGTGCCAGCAGCTTACTAAGGGCGACAGGGAGAATGATCACTGAAGCTTTCTTT
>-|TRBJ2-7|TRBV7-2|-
CASSLGPSGEQYF
TGTGCCAGCAGCTTAGGTCCCTCCGGGGAGCAGTACTTC
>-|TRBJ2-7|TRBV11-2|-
CASSLGLTEQYF
TGTGCCAGCAGCTTAGGACTAACCGAGCAGTACTTC
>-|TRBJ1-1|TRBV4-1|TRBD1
CASSQIGQGNTEAFF
TGCGCCAGCAGCCAAATAGGACAGGGGAACACTGAAGCTTTCTTT
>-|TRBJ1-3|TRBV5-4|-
CASSLATGLTSGNTIYF
TGTGCCAGCAGCCTCGCTACAGGGTTAACCTCTGGAAACACCATATATTTT
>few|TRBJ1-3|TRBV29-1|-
CSVTTGPLNTIYF
TGCAGCGTTACTACAGGGCCTCTTAACACCATATATTTT
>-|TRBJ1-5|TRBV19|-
CASSINGQISNQPQHF
TGTGCCAGTAGTATAAATGGACAGATTAGCAATCAGCCCCAGCATTTT
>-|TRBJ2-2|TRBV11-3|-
CASSLGGLNTGELFF
TGTGCCAGCAGCTTAGGAGGCCTGAACACCGGGGAGCTGTTTTTT